Sequencing of this TCR beta chain was carried out in a study of CD8+ T cells in alopecia areata (dated by TCRdb to 2017 to 2018). Looking at the study overall: The treated patients took part in an open-label pilot trial in which moderate-to-severe alopecia areata was treated with oral tofacitinib at 5 to 10 mg twice daily. Scalp tissue and sorted CD4+ and CD8+ peripheral blood T cells from patchy and totalis/universalis alopecia areata patients and from healthy controls were covered by human TCRbeta sequencing. Amplification of TCRbeta CDR3 regions was done by immunoSEQ multiplex PCR using 35 Vbeta forward primers and 13 Jbeta reverse primers. The study used high-throughput TCRbeta sequencing to examine T cell clonal expansion in alopecia areata, in both the C3H/HeJ mouse model and human patients. For the treated patients, the SALT score, which quantifies what percentage of scalp surface area is affected, served as the measure of disease severity. The RNA source kit depended on sample type: the PAXgene miRNA kit for fixed scalp, the miRNeasy kit for PBMCs, and the RNeasy kit for mouse skin. Patients stayed on tofacitinib for 6 to 18 months and then had 6 months of follow-up off drug so that delayed response and recurrence could be assessed. Clonality in the scalp was compared among normal scalp (n=4), patchy alopecia areata scalp (n=8), and alopecia totalis/universalis scalp (n=8). Biopsies were taken from tofacitinib-treated patients at baseline and again at 4 and 24 weeks into treatment, and several of those patients also had a later scalp biopsy. Results the study describes overall, beyond this receptor: Because the treated cohort was small and included a single nonresponder, larger studies are needed to assess links between baseline CD8+ expansion and response. Tofacitinib significantly decreased scalp clonality and the number of expanded CD8+ clones among the top 100 scalp clones. During tofacitinib treatment, many expanded lesional clones stuck around in both scalp and blood, and this persistence may partly explain why relapse happens after treatment is stopped. Unlike mouse skin, where gammadelta T cells dominate, normal human skin contains resident alphabeta T cells that get sequenced too, which complicates analysis of the scalp TCR repertoire. Lesional scalp, especially in alopecia totalis/universalis, showed higher clonality and more expanded CD8+ clones than normal scalp, suggesting antigenic drive. Compared with mice, TCR sequences shared between patients were less clear, possibly partly because of HLA diversity across the patient population.

On this clone: This clone's antigen is unknown. No base qualities exist here, and no much larger clone lies one base off it.

The CDR3 runs 15 residues from the cysteine to the phenylalanine. Only CDR3 DNA is held: 45 bases, read in frame from base 1. V drops 0 bases and J drops 7 bases, leaving 17 bases in between. CDR1 and CDR2, looked up from the germline V gene, are SGDLS and YYNGEE. Receptor libraries were prepared by the immunoSEQ multiplex PCR assay. RNA was extracted from all samples and reverse transcribed into cDNA as template for TCR sequencing. SuperScript III was used to make first-strand cDNA, primed with a 2:1 mix of oligo-dT and random hexamers. A synthetic immune receptor repertoire was used to gauge amplification bias, and whatever bias remained was removed computationally. The published analysis was carried out like this. Raw reads were preprocessed for error removal, and CDR3 was defined according to IMGT conventions as running from the conserved cysteine to phenylalanine. Clonality was computed by normalizing Shannon entropy by log2 of the number of productive unique TCRs and subtracting the result from 1. Scalp TCRbeta sequences were cross-referenced with sorted blood CD4 and CD8 repertoires so that the CD4 or CD8 identity of scalp clones could be inferred. This is the immuneACCESS table as TCRdb keeps it, with only in-frame sequences that have V and J called. A part of the clones is gone; compared with another copy, unresolved V genes explain less than half, and the rest is unexplained. V and J calls and clone size are given by that table; D and trimming were obtained from the DNA. Recorded for this sample are 130,000 or so clones; 70% to 90% of them occurred a single time. The top ten clonotypes cover around 13% of the sample.

Interpreted using the paper, the time point label stands for: more than three weeks on oral tofacitinib. Explained via the paper, the treatment or condition label denotes: oral pan-JAK inhibitor, 5-10 mg twice daily. Peripheral blood and lesional scalp punch biopsies were obtained from patients with alopecia areata. PBMCs were isolated by density centrifugation and stained for CD3, CD4 and CD8, after which CD4+ and CD8+ T cells were sorted on a FACSAria. This sequence originates from a human donor with alopecia areata. Source: CD8+ T cells sorted from blood, taken at week 4, from a patient treated with tofacitinib. The sequence is built from TRBV9 and TRBJ2-7; no D gene can be assigned with confidence. The DNA sequence is given as TGTGCCAGCAGCGTAGAAACGGGCCTCTCGGGTGAGCAGTACTTC. Its protein product is CASSVETGLSGEQYF.